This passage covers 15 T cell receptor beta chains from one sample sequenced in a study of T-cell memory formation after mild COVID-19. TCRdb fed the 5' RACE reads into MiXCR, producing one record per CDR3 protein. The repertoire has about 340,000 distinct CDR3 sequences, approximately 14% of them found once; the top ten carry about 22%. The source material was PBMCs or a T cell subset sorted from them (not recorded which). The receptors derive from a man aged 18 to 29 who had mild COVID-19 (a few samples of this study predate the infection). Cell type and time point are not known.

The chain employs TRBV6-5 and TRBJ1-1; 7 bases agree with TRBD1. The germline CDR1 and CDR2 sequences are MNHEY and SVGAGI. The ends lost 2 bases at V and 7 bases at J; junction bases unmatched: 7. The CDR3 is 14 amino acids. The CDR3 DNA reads TGTGCCAGCAGTTACCGACAGGGTGGGGATGAAGCTTTCTTT. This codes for CASSYRQGGDEAFF.

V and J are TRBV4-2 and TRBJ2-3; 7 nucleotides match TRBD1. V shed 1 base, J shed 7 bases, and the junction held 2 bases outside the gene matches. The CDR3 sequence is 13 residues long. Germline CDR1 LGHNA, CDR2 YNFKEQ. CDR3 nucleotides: TGTGCCAGCAGCCAAGGGACAGGTCATACGCAGTATTTT. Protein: CASSQGTGHTQYF.

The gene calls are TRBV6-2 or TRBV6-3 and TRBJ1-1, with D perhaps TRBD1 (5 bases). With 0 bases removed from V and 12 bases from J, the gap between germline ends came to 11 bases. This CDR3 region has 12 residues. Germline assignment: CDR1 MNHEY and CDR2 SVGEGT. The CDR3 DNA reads TGTGCCAGCAGTTACTCGGGCAGGGAAACTTTCTTT. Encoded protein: CASSYSGRETFF.

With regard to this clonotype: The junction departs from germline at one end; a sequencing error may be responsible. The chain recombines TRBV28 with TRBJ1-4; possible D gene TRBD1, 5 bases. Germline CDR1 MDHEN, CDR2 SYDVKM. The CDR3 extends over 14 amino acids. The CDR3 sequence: CASSLFQGNDKLFF. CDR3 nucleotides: TGTGCCAGCAGTTTATTCCAGGGTAATGACAAACTGTTTTTT.

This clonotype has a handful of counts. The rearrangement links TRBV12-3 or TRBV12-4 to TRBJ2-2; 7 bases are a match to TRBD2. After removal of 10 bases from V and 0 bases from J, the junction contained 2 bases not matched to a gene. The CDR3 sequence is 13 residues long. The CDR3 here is CAIAGANTGELFF. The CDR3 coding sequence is TGTGCCATCGCGGGGGCGAACACCGGGGAGCTGTTTTTT.

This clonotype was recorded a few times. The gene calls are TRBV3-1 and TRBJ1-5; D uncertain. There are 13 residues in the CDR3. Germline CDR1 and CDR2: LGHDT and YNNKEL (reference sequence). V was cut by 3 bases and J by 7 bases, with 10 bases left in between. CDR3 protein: CASSHDDVQPQHF. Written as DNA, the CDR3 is TGTGCCAGCAGCCATGATGACGTCCAGCCCCAGCATTTT. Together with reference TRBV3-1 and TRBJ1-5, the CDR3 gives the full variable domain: DTAVSQTPKYLVTQMGNDKSIKCEQNLGHDTMYWYKQDSKKFLKIMFSYNNKELIINETVPNRFSPKSPDKAHLNLHINSLELGDSAVYFCASSHDDVQPQHFGDGTRLSIL.

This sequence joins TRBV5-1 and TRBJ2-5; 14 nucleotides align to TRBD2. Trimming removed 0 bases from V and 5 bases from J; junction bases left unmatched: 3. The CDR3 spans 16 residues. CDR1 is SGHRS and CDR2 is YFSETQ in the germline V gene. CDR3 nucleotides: TGCGCCAGCAGCTTGGGACTAGCGGGGGGGCGTGAGACCCAGTACTTC. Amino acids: CASSLGLAGGRETQYF.

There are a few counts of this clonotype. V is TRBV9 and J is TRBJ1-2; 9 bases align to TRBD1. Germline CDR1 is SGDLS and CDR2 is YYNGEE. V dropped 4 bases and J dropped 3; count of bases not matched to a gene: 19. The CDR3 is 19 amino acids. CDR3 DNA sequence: TGTGCCAGCAGCCAAATAGAAGGGACAGGGTACGGTTCGCACTATGGCTACACCTTC. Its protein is CASSQIEGTGYGSHYGYTF.

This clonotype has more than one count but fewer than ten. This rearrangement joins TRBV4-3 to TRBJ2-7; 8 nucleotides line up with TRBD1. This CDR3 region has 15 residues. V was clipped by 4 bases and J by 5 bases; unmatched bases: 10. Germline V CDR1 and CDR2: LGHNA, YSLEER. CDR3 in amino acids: CASSRKGTGKDEQYF. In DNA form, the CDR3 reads TGCGCCAGCAGCCGTAAGGGGACAGGTAAAGACGAGCAGTACTTC.

CDR3 DNA sequence: TGTGCCAGCAGTGACAGGTTCTACAATGAGCAGTTCTTC. Translation: CASSDRFYNEQFF. This sequence joins TRBV12-3 or TRBV12-4 and TRBJ2-1; D might be TRBD1 (6 bases). CDR3 size: 13 residues. Between the trimmed V and J ends, which lost 5 bases and 3 bases, there was a span of 8 bases.

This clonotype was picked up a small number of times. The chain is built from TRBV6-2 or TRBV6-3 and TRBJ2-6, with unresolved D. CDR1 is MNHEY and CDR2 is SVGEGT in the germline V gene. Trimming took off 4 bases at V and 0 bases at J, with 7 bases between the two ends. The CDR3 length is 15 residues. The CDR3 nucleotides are TGTGCCAGCAGTTCTGGCTACTCTGGGGCCAACGTCCTGACTTTC. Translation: CASSSGYSGANVLTF.

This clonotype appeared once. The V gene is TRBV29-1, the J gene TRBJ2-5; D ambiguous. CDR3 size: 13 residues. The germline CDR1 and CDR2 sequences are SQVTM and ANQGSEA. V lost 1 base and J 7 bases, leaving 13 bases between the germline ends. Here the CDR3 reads CSVEVKAPGTQYF. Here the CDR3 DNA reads TGCAGCGTTGAAGTGAAGGCCCCAGGGACCCAGTACTTC.

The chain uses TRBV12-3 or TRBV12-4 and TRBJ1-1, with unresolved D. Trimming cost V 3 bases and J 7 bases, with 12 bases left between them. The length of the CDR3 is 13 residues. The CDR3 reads CASSFTRGVEAFF. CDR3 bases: TGTGCCAGCAGTTTTACTCGTGGGGTTGAAGCTTTCTTT.

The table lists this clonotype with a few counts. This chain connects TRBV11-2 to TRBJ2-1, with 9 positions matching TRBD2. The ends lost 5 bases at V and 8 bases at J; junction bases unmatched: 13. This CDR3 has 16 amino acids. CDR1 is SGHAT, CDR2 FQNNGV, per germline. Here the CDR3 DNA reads TGTGCCAGCAGCCCCTCCTTGGCGGGGGGGAGCGATGAGCAGTTCTTC. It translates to CASSPSLAGGSDEQFF.

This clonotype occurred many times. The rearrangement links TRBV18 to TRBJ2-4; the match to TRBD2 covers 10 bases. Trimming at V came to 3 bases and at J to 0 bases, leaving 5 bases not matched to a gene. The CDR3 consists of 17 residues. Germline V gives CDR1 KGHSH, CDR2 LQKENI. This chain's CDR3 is CASSPTSGALAKNIQYF. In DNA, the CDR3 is TGTGCCAGCTCACCCACTAGCGGGGCTCTAGCCAAAAACATTCAGTACTTC.